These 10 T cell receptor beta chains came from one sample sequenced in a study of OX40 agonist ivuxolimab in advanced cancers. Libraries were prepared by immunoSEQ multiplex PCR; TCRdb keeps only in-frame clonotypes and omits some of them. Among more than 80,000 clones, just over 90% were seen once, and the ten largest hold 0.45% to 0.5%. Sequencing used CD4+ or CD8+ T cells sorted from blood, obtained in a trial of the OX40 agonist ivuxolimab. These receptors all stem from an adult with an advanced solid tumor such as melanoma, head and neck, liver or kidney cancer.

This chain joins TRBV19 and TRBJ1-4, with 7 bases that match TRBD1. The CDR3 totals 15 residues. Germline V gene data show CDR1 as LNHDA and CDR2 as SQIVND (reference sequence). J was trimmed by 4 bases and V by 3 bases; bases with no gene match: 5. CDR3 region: CASSIEGGLNEKLFF. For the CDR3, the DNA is TGTGCCAGTAGTATTGAAGGGGGCCTTAATGAAAAACTGTTTTTT.

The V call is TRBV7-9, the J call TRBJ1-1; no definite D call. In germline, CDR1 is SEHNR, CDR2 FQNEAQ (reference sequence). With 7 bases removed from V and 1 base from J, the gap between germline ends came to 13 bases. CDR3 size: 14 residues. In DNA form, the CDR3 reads TGTGCCAGCACCGAAGCACGAGGGAACACTGAAGCTTTCTTT. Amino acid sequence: CASTEARGNTEAFF. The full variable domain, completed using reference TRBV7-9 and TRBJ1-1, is DTGVSQNPRHKITKRGQNVTFRCDPISEHNRLYWYRQTLGQGPEFLTYFQNEAQLEKSRLLSDRFSAERPKGSFSTLEIQRTEQGDSAMYLCASTEARGNTEAFFGQGTRLTVV.

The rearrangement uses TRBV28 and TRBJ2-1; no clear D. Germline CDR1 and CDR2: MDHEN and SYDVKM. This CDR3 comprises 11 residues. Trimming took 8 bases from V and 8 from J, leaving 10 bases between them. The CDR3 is CASLKRDEQFF. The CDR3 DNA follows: TGTGCCAGCTTAAAACGCGATGAGCAGTTCTTC.

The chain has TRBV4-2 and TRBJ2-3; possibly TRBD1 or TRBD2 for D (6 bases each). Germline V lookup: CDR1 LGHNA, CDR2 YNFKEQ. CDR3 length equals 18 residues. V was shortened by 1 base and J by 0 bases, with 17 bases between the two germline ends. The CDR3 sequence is CASSQGWGARPSTDTQYF. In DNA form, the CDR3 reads TGTGCCAGCAGCCAAGGCTGGGGGGCTCGCCCTAGCACAGATACGCAGTATTTT.

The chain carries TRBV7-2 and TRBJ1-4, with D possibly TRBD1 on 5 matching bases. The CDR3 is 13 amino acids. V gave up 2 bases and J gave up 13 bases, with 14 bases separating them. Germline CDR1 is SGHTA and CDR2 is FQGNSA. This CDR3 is CASSLKSGDLLFF. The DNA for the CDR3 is TGTGCCAGCAGCTTAAAATCCGGGGACTTACTGTTTTTT.

The CDR3 loop is CASSPWEDSTDTQYF. The CDR3 coding sequence is TGTGCCAGCAGCCCCTGGGAGGATAGCACAGATACGCAGTATTTT. The gene calls are TRBV7-2 and TRBJ2-3, with D maybe TRBD2 (6 bases). CDR1 is SGHTA, CDR2 FQGNSA, per germline. V lost 5 bases and J lost 0, with 12 bases in between. CDR3 length equals 15 residues.

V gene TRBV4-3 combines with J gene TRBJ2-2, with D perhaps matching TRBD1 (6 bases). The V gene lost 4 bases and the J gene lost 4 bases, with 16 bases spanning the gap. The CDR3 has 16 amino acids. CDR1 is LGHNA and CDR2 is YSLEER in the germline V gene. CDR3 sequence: CASSRGSGTPTGELFF. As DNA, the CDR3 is TGCGCCAGCAGCCGCGGCTCCGGGACACCCACCGGGGAGCTGTTTTTT.

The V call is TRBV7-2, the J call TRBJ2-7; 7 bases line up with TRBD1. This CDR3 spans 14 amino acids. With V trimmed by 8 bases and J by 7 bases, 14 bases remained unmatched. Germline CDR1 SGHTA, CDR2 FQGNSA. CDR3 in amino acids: CASSFSEGAVEQYF. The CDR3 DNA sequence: TGTGCCAGCTCTTTCAGCGAGGGGGCGGTTGAGCAGTACTTC.

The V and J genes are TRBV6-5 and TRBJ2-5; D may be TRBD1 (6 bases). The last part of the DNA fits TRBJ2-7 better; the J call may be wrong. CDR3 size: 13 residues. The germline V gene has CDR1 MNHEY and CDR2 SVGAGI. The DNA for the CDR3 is TGTGCCAGCACCCAACAGGGAAGCTACGAGCAGTACTTC. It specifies CASTQQGSYEQYF.

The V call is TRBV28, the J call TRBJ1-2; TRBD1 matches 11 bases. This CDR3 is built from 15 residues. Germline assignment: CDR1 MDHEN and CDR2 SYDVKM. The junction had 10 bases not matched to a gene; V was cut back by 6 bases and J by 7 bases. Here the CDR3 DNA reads TGTGCCAGCAGCTCGCCTACGGACAGGGGGCTTGGCTACACCTTC. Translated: CASSSPTDRGLGYTF.